The 9 T cell receptor beta chains below come from one sample, sequenced in a study of memory CD4+ T cells and cytomegalovirus serostatus (dated 2019 in TCRdb). Single viable CD3+CD4+CD8-CD45RO+ cells were sorted as memory CD4+ T cells on a FACSAria II. The library was made by the immunoSEQ multiplex PCR assay. Entries here come from immuneACCESS through TCRdb and include only in-frame sequences with V and J called. Some clones fail to appear in such tables; in the studies checked, an unresolved V gene covers under half of the shortfall, and the cause of the remainder is unknown. Present in this sample are tens of thousands of clones, 82% of which were seen just once. In total, the top ten clones hold 0.5% of the sample. The sample taken for sequencing was memory CD4+ T cells from blood. These receptors all come from an adult in good health and CMV-seronegative. Some clones in this sample may be carry-over from other donors' samples.

This chain links TRBV7-3 with TRBJ2-2, with D hard to call. The CDR3 loop spans 16 amino acids. Germline V CDR1 and CDR2: SGHTA, FQGTGA. Trimming stripped 5 bases from V and 0 bases from J, with 13 bases between. CDR3 loop: CASSPSAGANTGELFF. For the CDR3, the DNA is TGTGCCAGCAGCCCGTCGGCCGGCGCGAACACCGGGGAGCTGTTTTTT.

The V gene is TRBV9, the J gene TRBJ1-1; D is uncertain. V dropped 3 bases and J dropped 1 base, with 10 bases sitting between them. The CDR3 covers 14 residues. CDR1 and CDR2 from the germline V gene are SGDLS and YYNGEE. CDR3 DNA sequence: TGTGCCAGCAGCGAGAGAGGTGGGAACACTGAAGCTTTCTTT. Translation gives CASSERGGNTEAFF.

CDR3 nucleotides: TGTGCCAGCAGCTTAGGGCGTTCAGGCCTATCCTACGAGCAGTACTTC. This sequence encodes CASSLGRSGLSYEQYF. This chain links TRBV7-9 with TRBJ2-7; D gene ambiguous. In germline, CDR1 is SEHNR, CDR2 FQNEAQ (reference sequence). V lost 1 base and J lost 1, with 14 bases in between. This CDR3 contains 16 residues.

The chain uses TRBV28 and TRBJ2-5; D not certain. The V end lost 8 bases, the J end lost 4 bases, and 11 bases lay between the germline ends. Germline V gene lookup returns CDR1 MDHEN and CDR2 SYDVKM. CDR3 length: 12 amino acids. CDR3 region: CASAGLRETQYF. For the CDR3, the DNA is TGTGCCAGCGCTGGGCTTCGAGAGACCCAGTACTTC.

The chain uses TRBV7-2 and TRBJ2-4, with D possibly being TRBD1 (5 bases). This CDR3 contains 14 residues. The V and J ends lost 6 bases and 6 bases respectively, with 15 bases between them. Germline CDR1 SGHTA, CDR2 FQGNSA. The CDR3 DNA reads TGTGCCAGCAGTGGGGTAGGGGTCCCAAACATTCAGTACTTC. It specifies CASSGVGVPNIQYF.

The chain links TRBV4-3 to TRBJ2-2; 7 bases line up with TRBD2. The CDR3 spans 17 residues. The trim removed 0 bases at V and 6 bases at J, leaving 10 bases unmatched. Germline lookup yields CDR1 LGHNA and CDR2 YSLEER. The CDR3 DNA sequence: TGCGCCAGCAGCCAAGATTCGGCCGGGAGGCGAGCCGGGGAGCTGTTTTTT. This codes for CASSQDSAGRRAGELFF.

The chain recombines TRBV12-5 with TRBJ2-6; D not certain. The CDR3 runs 15 residues. The germline CDR1 and CDR2 sequences are LGHNT and FRNRAP. The V and J ends lost 2 bases and 0 bases respectively, with 5 bases between them. CDR3 nucleotide sequence: TGTGCTAGTGGTTTGTACCCCTCTGGGGCCAACGTCCTGACTTTC. As protein: CASGLYPSGANVLTF. Complete variable domain (other parts from reference TRBV12-5 and TRBJ2-6): DARVTQTPRHKVTEMGQEVTMRCQPILGHNTVFWYRQTMMQGLELLAYFRNRAPLDDSGMPKDRFSAEMPDATLATLKIQPSEPRDSAVYFCASGLYPSGANVLTFGAGSRLTVL.

This clone was counted once. This chain uses TRBV7-6 with TRBJ2-3; TRBD1 matches 8 bases. Germline V CDR1 and CDR2: SGHVS, FNYEAQ. This CDR3 has 14 residues. After removal of 3 bases from V and 6 bases from J, the junction contained 5 bases not matched to a gene. This CDR3 reads CASSLTNRGDTQYF. In DNA, the CDR3 is TGTGCCAGCAGCTTGACCAACAGGGGGGATACGCAGTATTTT.

The chain joins TRBV6-1 to TRBJ1-5; possible D gene TRBD1, 5 bases. Per germline, CDR1 MNHNS and CDR2 SASEGT. With 2 bases removed from V and 6 bases from J, the gap between germline ends came to 14 bases. This CDR3 comprises 15 residues. The CDR3, as DNA: TGTGCCAGCAGTGAAAGGGGCAGGGAGTCTCAGCCCCAGCATTTT. Its translation: CASSERGRESQPQHF.